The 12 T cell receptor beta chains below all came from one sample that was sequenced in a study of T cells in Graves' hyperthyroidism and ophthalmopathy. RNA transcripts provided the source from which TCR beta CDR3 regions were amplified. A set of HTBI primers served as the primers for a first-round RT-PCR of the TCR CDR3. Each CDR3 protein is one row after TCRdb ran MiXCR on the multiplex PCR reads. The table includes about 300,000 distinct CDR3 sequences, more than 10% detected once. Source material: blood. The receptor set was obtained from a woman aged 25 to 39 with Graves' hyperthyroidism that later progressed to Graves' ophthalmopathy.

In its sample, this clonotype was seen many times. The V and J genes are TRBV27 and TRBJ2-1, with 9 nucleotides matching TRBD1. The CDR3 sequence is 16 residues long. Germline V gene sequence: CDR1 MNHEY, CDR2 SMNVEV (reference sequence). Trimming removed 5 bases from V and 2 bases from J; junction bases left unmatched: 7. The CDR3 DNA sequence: TGTGCCAGCAGTCCCGGGACAGGGAGCGCCTACAATGAGCAGTTCTTC. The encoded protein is CASSPGTGSAYNEQFF.

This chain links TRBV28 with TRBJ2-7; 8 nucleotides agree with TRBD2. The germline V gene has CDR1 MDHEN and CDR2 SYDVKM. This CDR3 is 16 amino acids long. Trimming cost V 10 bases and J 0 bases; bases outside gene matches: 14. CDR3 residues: CAIAESKGLDSYEQYF. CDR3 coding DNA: TGTGCCATCGCGGAATCAAAGGGACTAGACTCCTACGAGCAGTACTTC.

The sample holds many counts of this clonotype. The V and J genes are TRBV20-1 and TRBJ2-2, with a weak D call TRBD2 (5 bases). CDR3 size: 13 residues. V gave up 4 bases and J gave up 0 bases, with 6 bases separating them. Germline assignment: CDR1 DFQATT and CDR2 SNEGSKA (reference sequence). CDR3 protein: CSATGTNTGELFF. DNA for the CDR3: TGCAGTGCTACCGGGACGAACACCGGGGAGCTGTTTTTT.

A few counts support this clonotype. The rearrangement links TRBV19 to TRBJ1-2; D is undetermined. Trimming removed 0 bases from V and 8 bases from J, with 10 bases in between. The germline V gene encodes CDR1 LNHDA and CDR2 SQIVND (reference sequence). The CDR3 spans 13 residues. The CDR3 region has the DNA TGTGCCAGTAGTATAGATCTCCGGGGAGGCTACACCTTC. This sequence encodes CASSIDLRGGYTF.

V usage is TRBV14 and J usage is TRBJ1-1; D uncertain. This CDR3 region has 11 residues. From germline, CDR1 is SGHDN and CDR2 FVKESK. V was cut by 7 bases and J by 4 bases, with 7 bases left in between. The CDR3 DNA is TGTGCCAGCAATGGTGGCACTGAAGCTTTCTTT. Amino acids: CASNGGTEAFF.

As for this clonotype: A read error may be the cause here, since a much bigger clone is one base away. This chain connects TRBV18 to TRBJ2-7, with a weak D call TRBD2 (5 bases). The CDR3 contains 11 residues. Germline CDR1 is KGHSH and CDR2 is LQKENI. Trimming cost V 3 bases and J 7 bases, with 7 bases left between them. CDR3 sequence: CASSPSGEQYF. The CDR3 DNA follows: TGTGCCAGCTCACCTTCGGGGGAGCAGTACTTC.

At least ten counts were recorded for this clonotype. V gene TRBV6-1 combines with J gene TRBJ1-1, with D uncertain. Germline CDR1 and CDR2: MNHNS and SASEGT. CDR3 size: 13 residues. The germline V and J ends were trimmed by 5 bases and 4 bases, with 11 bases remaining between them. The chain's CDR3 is CASSSSRSTEAFF. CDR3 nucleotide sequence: TGTGCCAGCAGTTCGAGTAGAAGCACTGAAGCTTTCTTT.

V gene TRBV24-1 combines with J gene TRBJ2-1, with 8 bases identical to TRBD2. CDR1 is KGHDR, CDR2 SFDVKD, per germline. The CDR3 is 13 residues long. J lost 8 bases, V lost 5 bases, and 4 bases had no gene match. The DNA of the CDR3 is TGTGCCACCAGTGGGGCGGGGGGCGATGAGCAGTTCTTC. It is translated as CATSGAGGDEQFF.

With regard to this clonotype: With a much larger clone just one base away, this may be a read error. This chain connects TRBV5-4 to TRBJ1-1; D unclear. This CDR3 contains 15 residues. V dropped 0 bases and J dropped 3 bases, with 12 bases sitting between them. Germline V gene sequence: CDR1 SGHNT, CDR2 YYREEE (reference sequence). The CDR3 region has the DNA TGTGCCAGCAGCTTGGGAGGCCCAATGGACACTGAAGCTTTCTTT. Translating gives CASSLGGPMDTEAFF. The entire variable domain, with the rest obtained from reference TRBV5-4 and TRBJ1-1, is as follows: ETGVTQSPTHLIKTRGQQVTLRCSSQSGHNTVSWYQQALGQGPQFIFQYYREEENGRGNFPPRFSGLQFPNYSSELNVNALELDDSALYLCASSLGGPMDTEAFFGQGTRLTVV.

CDR3 nucleotides: TGTGCCAGCACTTGGGACCAGGAGACTGAAGCTTTCTTT. This encodes CASTWDQETEAFF. The chain combines TRBV2 with TRBJ1-1, with D maybe TRBD1 (5 bases). The CDR3 extends over 13 amino acids. CDR1 and CDR2 (germline): SNHLY, FYNNEI. V was clipped by 7 bases and J by 5 bases, with 14 bases between them.

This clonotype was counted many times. The CDR3 nucleotides read TGCGCCAGCAGCCAAGAGGCAGGTTATAGCAATCAGCCCCAGCATTTT. Translating gives CASSQEAGYSNQPQHF. V gene TRBV4-3 combines with J gene TRBJ1-5, with D unclear. The ends were cut back, 0 bases at V and 0 bases at J, with 9 bases in the middle. The CDR3 length is 16 residues. In germline, CDR1 is LGHNA, CDR2 YSLEER.

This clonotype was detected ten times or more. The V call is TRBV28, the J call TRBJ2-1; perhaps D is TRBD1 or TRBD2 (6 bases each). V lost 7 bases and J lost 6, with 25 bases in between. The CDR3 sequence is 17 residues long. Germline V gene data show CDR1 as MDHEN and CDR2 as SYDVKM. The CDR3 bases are TGTGCCAGCACCCCCCGGAGGGGGAAACCAAATGCCAATGAGCAGTTCTTC. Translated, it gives CASTPRRGKPNANEQFF.